These T cell receptor beta chains were read from a single sample in a study of T cells in Graves' hyperthyroidism and ophthalmopathy. TCRdb used MiXCR to reprocess the multiplex PCR reads, holding one entry per CDR3 protein. This table has 300,000 to 400,000 distinct CDR3 sequences, under 15% appearing once. Sequencing was carried out using blood. The receptors come from a young woman with Graves' hyperthyroidism. The CDR3 runs from the conserved cysteine through the conserved F or W. The D gene is left open where the match is weak. Only some rows state a clone size, as once, few, many or a class for expanded clones.

abundance,d_gene,len,j_gene,v_gene,CDR3aa,CDR3nt
many,TRBD2,16,TRBJ2-3,TRBV5-1,CASSLGLAGGEDTQYF,TGCGCCAGCAGCTTGGGTCTAGCGGGAGGAGAAGATACGCAGTATTTT
many,-,13,TRBJ1-1,TRBV5-4,CASSFGQYPEAFF,TGTGCCAGCAGCTTCGGCCAGTACCCTGAAGCTTTCTTT
few,-,15,TRBJ2-3,TRBV10-3,CANPPPRTYTDMQYF,TGTGCCAATCCACCTCCTCGGACCTACACAGATATGCAGTATTTT
-,TRBD1,17,TRBJ1-2,TRBV7-3,CASSLWGQGSAYYGYTF,TGTGCCAGCAGCTTATGGGGACAGGGATCGGCCTACTATGGCTACACCTTC
many,-,12,TRBJ1-2,TRBV2,CASSVPNYGYTF,TGTGCCAGCAGTGTGCCTAACTATGGCTACACCTTC
many,TRBD2,13,TRBJ2-3,TRBV24-1,CATSGGTVYTQYF,TGTGCCACCAGCGGGGGGACGGTATATACGCAGTATTTT
few,TRBD2,13,TRBJ2-3,TRBV28,CASTSGDTDTQYF,TGTGCCAGCACTAGCGGGGACACAGATACGCAGTATTTT
many,-,11,TRBJ2-7,TRBV20-1,CSATPAYEQYF,TGCAGTGCAACCCCGGCTTACGAGCAGTACTTC
many,-,12,TRBJ1-1,TRBV20-1,CSATRVRAEAFF,TGCAGTGCGACTCGAGTCAGGGCTGAAGCTTTCTTT
-,-,16,TRBJ1-5,TRBV28,CASSQRTGGWNQPQHF,TGTGCCAGCAGCCAAAGGACCGGGGGGTGGAATCAGCCCCAGCATTTT
many,-,15,TRBJ1-5,TRBV28,CASSLAGGSNQPQHF,TGTGCCAGCAGTTTAGCGGGCGGGAGCAATCAGCCCCAGCATTTT
many,-,13,TRBJ2-7,TRBV5-5,CASSLSSTYEQYF,TGTGCCAGCAGCTTGAGCAGCACCTACGAGCAGTACTTC
many,TRBD2,16,TRBJ2-3,TRBV28,CASSPGLAGGTDTQYF,TGTGCCAGCAGTCCCGGACTAGCGGGAGGCACAGATACGCAGTATTTT
once,TRBD2,16,TRBJ2-1,TRBV7-2,CASSLGGLAGVNEQFF,TGTGCCAGCAGCTTAGGGGGACTAGCGGGAGTGAATGAGCAGTTCTTC
few,TRBD1,15,TRBJ1-4,TRBV6-6,CASSYTGTENEKLFF,TGTGCCAGCAGTTACACCGGGACAGAGAATGAAAAACTGTTTTTT
many,-,11,TRBJ1-1,TRBV11-2,CASSLGVEAFF,TGTGCCAGCAGCTTAGGAGTGGAAGCTTTCTTT
-,TRBD2,17,TRBJ2-2,TRBV4-2,CASSQEPSGRSPGELFF,TGTGCCAGCAGCCAAGAGCCTAGCGGGAGGTCCCCCGGGGAGCTGTTTTTT
many,-,15,TRBJ2-7,TRBV12-3/TRBV12-4,CASKVGSLGGHEQYF,TGTGCCAGCAAGGTTGGAAGTTTAGGGGGTCACGAGCAGTACTTC
many,TRBD1,14,TRBJ1-4,TRBV28,CASSLRDSNEKLFF,TGTGCCAGCAGTCTCCGGGACAGCAATGAAAAACTGTTTTTT
-,TRBD1,15,TRBJ2-2,TRBV20-1,CSAGRQGMNTGELFF,TGCAGTGCCGGGCGACAGGGGATGAACACCGGGGAGCTGTTTTTT
many,TRBD2,17,TRBJ2-3,TRBV7-2,CASSLVASGGLTDTQYF,TGTGCCAGCAGCTTAGTCGCTAGCGGGGGGCTCACAGATACGCAGTATTTT
-,-,15,TRBJ2-6,TRBV9,CASSALISGANVLTF,TGTGCCAGCAGCGCGCTAATCTCTGGGGCCAACGTCCTGACTTTC
many,-,15,TRBJ1-2,TRBV20-1,CSARKAGIDNYGYTF,TGCAGTGCTAGGAAAGCAGGGATTGACAACTATGGCTACACCTTC
many,TRBD1,15,TRBJ1-1,TRBV19,CASSIHRGTATEAFF,TGTGCCAGTAGTATTCACAGGGGTACCGCCACTGAAGCTTTCTTT
-,-,16,TRBJ2-2,TRBV29-1,CSVGTSLNPNTGELFF,TGCAGCGTCGGGACATCCCTTAACCCGAACACCGGGGAGCTGTTTTTT
many,TRBD2,15,TRBJ2-5,TRBV3-1,CASSQLTSGGETQYF,TGTGCCAGCAGCCAGCTGACTAGCGGGGGGGAGACCCAGTACTTC
many,-,13,TRBJ2-3,TRBV7-2,CASTSQGRDTQYF,TGTGCCAGCACTTCTCAGGGTAGGGATACGCAGTATTTT
-,-,13,TRBJ2-3,TRBV30,CAWSVHRTDTQYF,TGTGCCTGGAGTGTCCATCGCACAGATACGCAGTATTTT
-,TRBD2,18,TRBJ2-1,TRBV7-9,CASSLGPGLAAYYNEQFF,TGTGCCAGCAGCTTAGGGCCGGGACTAGCGGCCTACTACAATGAGCAGTTCTTC
-,TRBD1,14,TRBJ2-1,TRBV12-3/TRBV12-4,CASRPAGGGHEQFF,TGTGCCAGCAGACCGGCAGGGGGCGGGCATGAGCAGTTCTTC
few,-,14,TRBJ2-7,TRBV4-1,CASSQGTEYYEQYF,TGCGCCAGCAGCCAAGGGACAGAGTATTACGAGCAGTACTTC
many,-,16,TRBJ1-6,TRBV18,CASSLQGASYNSPLHF,TGTGCCAGCTCACTGCAGGGAGCATCCTATAATTCACCCCTCCACTTT
few,-,16,TRBJ2-6,TRBV3-1,CASSHLEGPGANVLTF,TGTGCCAGCAGCCATTTGGAGGGCCCTGGGGCCAACGTCCTGACTTTC
many,-,17,TRBJ2-3,TRBV20-1,CSARDLRLALGTDTQYF,TGCAGTGCTAGAGATCTCCGGCTAGCTCTTGGCACAGATACGCAGTATTTT
-,-,13,TRBJ2-5,TRBV19,CASSGGAKETQYF,TGTGCCAGTAGTGGGGGGGCTAAAGAGACCCAGTACTTC
once,-,15,TRBJ2-2,TRBV6-1,CASSDRTSNTGELFF,TGTGCCAGCAGTGACAGGACATCGAACACCGGGGAGCTGTTTTTT
many,-,13,TRBJ2-1,TRBV27,CASSLSVRGEQFF,TGTGCCAGCAGTTTGTCGGTCCGCGGTGAGCAGTTCTTC
many,TRBD1,14,TRBJ2-2,TRBV2,CASSSGTVFGELFF,TGTGCCAGCAGTTCCGGGACAGTATTTGGGGAGCTGTTTTTT
few,TRBD2,17,TRBJ2-2,TRBV19,CASSLLAGATNTGELFF,TGTGCCAGTAGTCTACTAGCGGGAGCGACGAACACCGGGGAGCTGTTTTTT
many,-,15,TRBJ2-3,TRBV11-1,CASSPRDTYTDTQYF,TGTGCCAGCAGCCCCCGGGACACCTACACAGATACGCAGTATTTT
-,TRBD1,14,TRBJ1-2,TRBV9,CASSAYRGAEGYTF,TGTGCCAGCAGCGCCTACAGGGGCGCGGAGGGCTACACCTTC
many,-,15,TRBJ2-7,TRBV7-9,CASSRQGGDLNEQYF,TGTGCCAGCAGCAGACAGGGTGGGGACTTAAACGAGCAGTACTTC
-,-,15,TRBJ2-6,TRBV2,CASSEGFSGANVLTF,TGTGCCAGCAGCGAGGGATTCTCTGGGGCCAACGTCCTGACTTTC
many,-,11,TRBJ2-7,TRBV28,CASGDQYEQYF,TGTGCCAGCGGTGATCAGTACGAGCAGTACTTC
many,-,16,TRBJ2-1,TRBV27,CASSSSTRSGDNEQFF,TGTGCCAGCAGTTCCAGCACCCGATCAGGGGACAATGAGCAGTTCTTC